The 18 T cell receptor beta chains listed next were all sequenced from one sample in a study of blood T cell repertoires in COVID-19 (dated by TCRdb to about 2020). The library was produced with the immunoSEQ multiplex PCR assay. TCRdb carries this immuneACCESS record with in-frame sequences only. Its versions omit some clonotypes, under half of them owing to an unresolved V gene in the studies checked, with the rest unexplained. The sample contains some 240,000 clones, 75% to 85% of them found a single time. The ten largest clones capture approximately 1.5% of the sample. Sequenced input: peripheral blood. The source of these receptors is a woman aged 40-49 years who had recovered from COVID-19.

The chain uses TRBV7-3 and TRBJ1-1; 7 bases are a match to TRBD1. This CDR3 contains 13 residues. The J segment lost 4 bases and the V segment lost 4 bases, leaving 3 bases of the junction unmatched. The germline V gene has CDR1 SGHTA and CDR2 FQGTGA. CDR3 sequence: CASSSQGGTEAFF. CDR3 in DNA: TGTGCCAGCAGCTCCCAGGGGGGCACTGAAGCTTTCTTT. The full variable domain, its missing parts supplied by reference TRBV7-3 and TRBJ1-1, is GAGVSQTPSNKVTEKGKYVELRCDPISGHTALYWYRQSLGQGPEFLIYFQGTGAADDSGLPNDRFFAVRPEGSVSTLKIQRTERGDSAVYLCASSSQGGTEAFFGQGTRLTVV.

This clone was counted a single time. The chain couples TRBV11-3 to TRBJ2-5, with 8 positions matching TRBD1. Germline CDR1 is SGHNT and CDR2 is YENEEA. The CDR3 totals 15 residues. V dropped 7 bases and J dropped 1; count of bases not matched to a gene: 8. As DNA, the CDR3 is TGTGCCAGCACCGGGCTACAGGGGGTCCAAGAGACCCAGTACTTC. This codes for CASTGLQGVQETQYF.

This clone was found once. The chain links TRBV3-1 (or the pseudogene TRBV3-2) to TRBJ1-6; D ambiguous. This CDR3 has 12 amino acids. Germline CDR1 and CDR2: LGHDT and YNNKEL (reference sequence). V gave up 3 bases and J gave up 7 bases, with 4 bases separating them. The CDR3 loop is CASSQRNSPLHF. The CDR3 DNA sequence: TGTGCCAGCAGCCAGAGGAATTCACCCCTCCACTTT.

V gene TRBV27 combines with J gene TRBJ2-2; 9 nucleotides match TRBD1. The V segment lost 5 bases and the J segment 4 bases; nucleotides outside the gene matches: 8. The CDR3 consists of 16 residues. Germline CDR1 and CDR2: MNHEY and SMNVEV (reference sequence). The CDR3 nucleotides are TGTGCCAGCAGTCAACAGGGGGCTTTATCCACCGGGGAGCTGTTTTTT. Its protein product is CASSQQGALSTGELFF.

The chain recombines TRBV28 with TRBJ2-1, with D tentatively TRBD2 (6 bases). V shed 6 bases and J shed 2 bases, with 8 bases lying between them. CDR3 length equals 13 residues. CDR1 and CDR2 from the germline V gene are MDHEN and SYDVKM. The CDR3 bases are TGTGCCAGCAGGACGGGGGCCTACAATGAGCAGTTCTTC. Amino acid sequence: CASRTGAYNEQFF.

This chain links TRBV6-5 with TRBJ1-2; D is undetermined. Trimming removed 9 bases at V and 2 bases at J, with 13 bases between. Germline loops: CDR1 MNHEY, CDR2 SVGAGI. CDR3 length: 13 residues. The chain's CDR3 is CASKKQRNYGYTF. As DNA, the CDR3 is TGTGCCAGTAAAAAACAGAGAAACTATGGCTACACCTTC.

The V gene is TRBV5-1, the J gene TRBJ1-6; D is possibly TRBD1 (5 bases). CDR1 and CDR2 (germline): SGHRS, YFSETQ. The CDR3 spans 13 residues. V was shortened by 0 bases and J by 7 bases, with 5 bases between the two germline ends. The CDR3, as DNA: TGCGCCAGCAGCTTGGAGGGGAATTCACCCCTCCACTTT. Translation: CASSLEGNSPLHF.

The CDR3 region is CASSLAFETQYF. The CDR3 DNA sequence: TGCGCCAGCAGCTTGGCCTTTGAGACCCAGTACTTC. V is TRBV5-1 and J is TRBJ2-5; unclear D gene. The CDR3 totals 12 residues. V was trimmed by 0 bases and J by 5 bases, leaving 5 bases between them. The germline V gene has CDR1 SGHRS and CDR2 YFSETQ.

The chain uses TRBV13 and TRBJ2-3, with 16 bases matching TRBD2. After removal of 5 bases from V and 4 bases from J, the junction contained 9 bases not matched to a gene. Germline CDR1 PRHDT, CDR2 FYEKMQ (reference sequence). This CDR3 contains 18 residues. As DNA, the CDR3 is TGTGCCAGCAGCCTTGGGACTAGCGGGGGGGTTTGGGCAGATACGCAGTATTTT. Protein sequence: CASSLGTSGGVWADTQYF.

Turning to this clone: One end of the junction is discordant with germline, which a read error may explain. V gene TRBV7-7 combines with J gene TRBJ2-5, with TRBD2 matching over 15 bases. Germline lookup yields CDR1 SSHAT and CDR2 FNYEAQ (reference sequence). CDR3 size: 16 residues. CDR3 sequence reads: CASSRGLAGGQETQYF. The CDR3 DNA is TGTGCTAGCAGCCGAGGACTAGCGGGGGGGCAAGAGACCCAGTACTTC. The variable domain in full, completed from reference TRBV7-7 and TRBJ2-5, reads GAGVSQSPRYKVTKRGQDVTLRCDPISSHATLYWYQQALGQGPEFLTYFNYEAQPDKSGLPSDRFSAERPEGSISTLTIQRTEQRDSAMYRCASSRGLAGGQETQYFGPGTRLLVL.

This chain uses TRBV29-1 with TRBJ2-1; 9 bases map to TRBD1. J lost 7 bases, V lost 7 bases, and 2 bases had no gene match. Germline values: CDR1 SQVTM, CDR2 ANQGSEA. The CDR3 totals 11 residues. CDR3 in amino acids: CSGDRANEQFF. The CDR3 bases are TGCAGCGGGGACAGGGCGAATGAGCAGTTCTTC.

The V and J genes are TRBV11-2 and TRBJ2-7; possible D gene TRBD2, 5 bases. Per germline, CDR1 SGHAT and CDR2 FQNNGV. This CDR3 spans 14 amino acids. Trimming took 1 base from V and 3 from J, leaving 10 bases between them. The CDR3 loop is CASSLGWTDYEQYF. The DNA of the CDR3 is TGTGCCAGCAGCTTAGGGTGGACTGACTACGAGCAGTACTTC. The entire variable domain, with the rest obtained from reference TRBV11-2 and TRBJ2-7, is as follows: EAGVAQSPRYKIIEKRQSVAFWCNPISGHATLYWYQQILGQGPKLLIQFQNNGVVDDSQLPKDRFSAERLKGVDSTLKIQPAKLEDSAVYLCASSLGWTDYEQYFGPGTRLTVT.

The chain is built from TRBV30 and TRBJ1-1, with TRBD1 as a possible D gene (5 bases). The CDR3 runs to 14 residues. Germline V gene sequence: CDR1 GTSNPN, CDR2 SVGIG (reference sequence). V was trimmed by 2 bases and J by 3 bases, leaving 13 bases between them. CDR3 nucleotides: TGTGCCTGGAGTAACTCGGGGGGGGACACTGAAGCTTTCTTT. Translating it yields CAWSNSGGDTEAFF. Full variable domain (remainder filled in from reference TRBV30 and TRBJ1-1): SQTIHQWPATLVQPVGSPLSLECTVEGTSNPNLYWYRQAAGRGLQLLFYSVGIGQISSEVPQNLSASRPQDRQFILSSKKLLLSDSGFYLCAWSNSGGDTEAFFGQGTRLTVV.

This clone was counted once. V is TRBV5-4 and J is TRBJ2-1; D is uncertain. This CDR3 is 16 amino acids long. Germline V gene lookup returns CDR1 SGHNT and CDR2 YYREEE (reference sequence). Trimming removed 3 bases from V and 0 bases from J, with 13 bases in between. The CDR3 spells CASSSTISISYNEQFF. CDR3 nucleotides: TGTGCCAGCAGCTCAACAATTTCCATCTCCTACAATGAGCAGTTCTTC.

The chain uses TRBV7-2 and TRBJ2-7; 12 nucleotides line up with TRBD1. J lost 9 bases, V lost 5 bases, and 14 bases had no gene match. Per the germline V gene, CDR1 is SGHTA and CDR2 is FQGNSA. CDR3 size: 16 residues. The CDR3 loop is CASSRDAGTGGWRQYF. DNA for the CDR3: TGTGCCAGCAGCCGTGACGCCGGGACAGGGGGCTGGAGGCAGTACTTC.

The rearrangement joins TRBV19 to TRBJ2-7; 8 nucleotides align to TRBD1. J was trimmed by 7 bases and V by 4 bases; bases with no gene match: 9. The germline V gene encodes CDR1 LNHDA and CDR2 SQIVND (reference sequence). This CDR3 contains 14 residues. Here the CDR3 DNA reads TGTGCCAGTAGTACAACGGGACAGGCTGATGAGCAGTACTTC. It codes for CASSTTGQADEQYF.

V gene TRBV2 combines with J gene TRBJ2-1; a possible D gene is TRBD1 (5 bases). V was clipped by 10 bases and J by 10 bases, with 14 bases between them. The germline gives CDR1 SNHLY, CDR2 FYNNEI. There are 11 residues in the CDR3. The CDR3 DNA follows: TGTGCCAACCGCTTGGGGCGGGAGCAGTTCTTC. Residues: CANRLGREQFF.

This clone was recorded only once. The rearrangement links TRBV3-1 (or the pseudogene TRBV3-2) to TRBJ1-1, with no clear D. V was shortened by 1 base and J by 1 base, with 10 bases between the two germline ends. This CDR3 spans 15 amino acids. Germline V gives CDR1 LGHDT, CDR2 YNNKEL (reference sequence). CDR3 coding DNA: TGTGCCAGCAGCCAAGGATCGTGGGCGAACACTGAAGCTTTCTTT. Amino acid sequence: CASSQGSWANTEAFF.